This T cell receptor (beta chain) emerged from a study of blood T cell repertoires in COVID-19. In the study overall: Some COVID-19 samples were acute and others convalescent; all came from the United States, Italy and Spain.

The CDR3 extends over 14 amino acids. The V end lost 4 bases, the J end lost 4 bases, and 14 bases lay between the germline ends. Germline V gives CDR1 SGHTA, CDR2 FQGTGA. In the original processing: Reference gene primers were amplified, and this amplification served to estimate nucleated cell counts. The method was immunoSEQ multiplex PCR; TCRdb's version includes in-frame clones alone and lacks a portion of them. From that table come the V and J calls and clone size; the DNA was used to work out D and trimming. This table holds around 15,000 clones, about 88% found once. This chain connects TRBV7-3 to TRBJ2-7; tentatively, D is TRBD1 (6 bases). This TCR was sampled from a human donor in a cohort sampled during active COVID-19. The specimen sequenced was peripheral blood. CDR3 sequence reads: CASSSGAGQYEQYF. The CDR3 DNA sequence: TGTGCCAGCAGCTCAGGGGCAGGGCAGTACGAGCAGTACTTC.